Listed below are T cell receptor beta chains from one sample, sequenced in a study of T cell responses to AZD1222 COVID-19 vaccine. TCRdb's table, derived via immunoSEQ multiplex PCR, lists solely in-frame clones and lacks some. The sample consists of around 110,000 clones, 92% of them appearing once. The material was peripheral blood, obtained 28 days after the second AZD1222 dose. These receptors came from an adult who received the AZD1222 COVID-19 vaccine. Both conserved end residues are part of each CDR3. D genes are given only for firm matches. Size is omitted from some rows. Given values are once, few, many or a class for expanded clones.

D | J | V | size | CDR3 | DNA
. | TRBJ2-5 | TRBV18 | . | CASTTSGTRETQYF | TGTGCCAGCACGACCTCCGGGACGAGAGAGACCCAGTACTTC
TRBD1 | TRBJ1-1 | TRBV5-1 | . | CASSKGQGNTEAFF | TGCGCCAGCAGCAAGGGACAGGGGAACACTGAAGCTTTCTTT
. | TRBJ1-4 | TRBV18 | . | CASSPLGGPEKLFF | TGTGCCAGCTCGCCCCTTGGGGGGCCTGAAAAACTGTTTTTT
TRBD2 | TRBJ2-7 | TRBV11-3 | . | CASRLVNPGTSGRAPHEQYF | TGTGCCAGCAGACTAGTAAACCCCGGGACTAGCGGGAGGGCACCCCACGAGCAGTACTTC
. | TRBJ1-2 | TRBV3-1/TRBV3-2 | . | CASSQVPDWEVDGYTF | TGTGCCAGCAGCCAAGTCCCCGACTGGGAGGTGGATGGCTACACCTTC
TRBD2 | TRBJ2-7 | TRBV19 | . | CASSGTSYSYEQYF | TGTGCCAGCTCCGGGACTAGCTACTCCTACGAGCAGTACTTC
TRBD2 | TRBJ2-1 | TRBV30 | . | CAWVGAGGPPKQFF | TGTGCCTGGGTTGGGGCGGGAGGGCCCCCTAAACAGTTCTTC
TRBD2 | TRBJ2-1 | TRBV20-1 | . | CSASMLAGGPRDNEQFF | TGCAGTGCTAGTATGTTAGCGGGAGGGCCCCGCGACAATGAGCAGTTCTTC
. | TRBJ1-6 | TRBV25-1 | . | CASSDPRRDSPLHF | TGTGCCAGCAGTGACCCACGACGAGATTCACCCCTCCACTTT
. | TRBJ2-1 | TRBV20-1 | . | CSARPSNEQFF | TGCAGTGCTCGGCCGAGCAATGAGCAGTTCTTC
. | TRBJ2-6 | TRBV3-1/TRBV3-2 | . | CASSQGDSSSGANVLTF | TGTGCCAGCAGCCAAGGAGATAGCTCCTCTGGGGCCAACGTCCTGACTTTC
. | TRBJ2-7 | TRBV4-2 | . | CASSQDTQEDEQYF | TGTGCCAGCAGCCAGGATACCCAGGAGGACGAGCAGTACTTC
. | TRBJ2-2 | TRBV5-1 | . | CASSFEGNTGELFF | TGCGCCAGCAGCTTTGAGGGGAACACCGGGGAGCTGTTTTTT
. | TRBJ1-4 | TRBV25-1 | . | CASSESGDGVEKLFF | TGTGCCAGCAGTGAAAGCGGGGACGGGGTCGAAAAACTGTTTTTT
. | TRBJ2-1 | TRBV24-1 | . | CATIIEQFF | TGTGCCACCATAATTGAGCAGTTCTTC
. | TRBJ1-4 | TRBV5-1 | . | CASSLQGVVNEKLFF | TGCGCCAGCAGCTTGCAAGGAGTAGTTAATGAAAAACTGTTTTTT
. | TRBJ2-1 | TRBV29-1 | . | CSVWAETNEQFF | TGCAGCGTTTGGGCCGAAACCAATGAGCAGTTCTTC
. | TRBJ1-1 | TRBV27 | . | CASSIRTGNTEAFF | TGTGCCAGCAGTATTCGGACGGGGAACACTGAAGCTTTCTTT
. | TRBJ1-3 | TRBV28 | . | CASSLWNTIYF | TGTGCCAGCAGTTTGTGGAACACCATATATTTT
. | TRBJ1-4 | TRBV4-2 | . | CASSLQRNEKLFF | TGTGCCAGCAGCCTACAGAGAAATGAAAAACTGTTTTTT
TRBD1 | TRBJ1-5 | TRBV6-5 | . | CASSRQGDQPQHF | TGTGCCAGCAGCCGACAGGGTGATCAGCCCCAGCATTTT
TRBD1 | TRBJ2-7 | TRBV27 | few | CASSSLEGAREQYF | TGTGCCAGCAGTTCATTAGAGGGGGCACGCGAGCAGTACTTC
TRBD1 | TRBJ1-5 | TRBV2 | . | CASSVKGALSNQPQHF | TGTGCCAGCAGTGTCAAGGGGGCGCTAAGCAATCAGCCCCAGCATTTT
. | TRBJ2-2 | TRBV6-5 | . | CASSYSLGNGELFF | TGTGCCAGCAGTTACTCTTTAGGGAACGGGGAGCTGTTTTTT
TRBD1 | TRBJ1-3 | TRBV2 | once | CASSVGTVFSSGNTIYF | TGTGCCAGCAGTGTGGGGACAGTCTTCAGCTCTGGAAACACCATATATTTT
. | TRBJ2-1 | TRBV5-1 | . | CASTLADLDYNEQFF | TGCGCCAGCACATTGGCGGACCTAGACTACAATGAGCAGTTCTTC
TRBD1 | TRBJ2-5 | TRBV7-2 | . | CASSPQGYQETQYF | TGTGCCAGCAGCCCACAGGGGTACCAAGAGACCCAGTACTTC
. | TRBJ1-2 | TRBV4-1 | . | CASSQEGRRNGYTF | TGCGCCAGCAGCCAAGAGGGACGGAGAAATGGCTACACCTTC
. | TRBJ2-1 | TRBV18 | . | CASSSTSEEDEQFF | TGTGCCAGCTCCTCCACCTCTGAGGAAGATGAGCAGTTCTTC
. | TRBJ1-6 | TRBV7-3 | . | CASSLTNSYNSPLHF | TGTGCCAGCAGCTTAACCAACTCCTATAATTCACCCCTCCACTTT
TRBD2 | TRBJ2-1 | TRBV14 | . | CASSHLAGDLPSYNEQFF | TGTGCCAGCAGCCATCTAGCGGGAGACCTTCCGTCCTACAATGAGCAGTTCTTC
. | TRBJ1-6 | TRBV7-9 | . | CASSRLPSPLHF | TGTGCCAGCAGCCGTCTTCCCTCACCCCTCCACTTT
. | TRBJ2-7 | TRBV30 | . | CAWSLSSQQYF | TGTGCCTGGAGTTTGTCATCCCAGCAGTACTTC
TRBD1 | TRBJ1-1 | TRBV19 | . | CARYPRRGLVTEAFF | TGTGCCAGGTACCCTCGTAGGGGGCTCGTTACTGAAGCTTTCTTT
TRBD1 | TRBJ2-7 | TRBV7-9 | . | CASSLSRAGGVSSYEQYF | TGTGCCAGCAGCCTCTCCCGGGCAGGGGGCGTAAGCTCCTACGAGCAGTACTTC
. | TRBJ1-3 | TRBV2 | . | CASADRGNTIYF | TGTGCCAGCGCCGACAGGGGAAACACCATATATTTT
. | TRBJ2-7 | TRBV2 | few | CASSVAGRDGEQYF | TGTGCCAGCAGTGTGGCGGGCCGCGATGGCGAGCAGTACTTC
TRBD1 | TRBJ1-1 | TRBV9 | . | CASSEGTGMTEAFF | TGTGCCAGCAGCGAGGGGACAGGGATGACTGAAGCTTTCTTT
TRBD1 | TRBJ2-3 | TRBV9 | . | CASSGQGISTDTQYF | TGTGCCAGCAGCGGACAGGGGATCAGTACAGATACGCAGTATTTT
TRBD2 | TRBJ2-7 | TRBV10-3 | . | CAISEIGTSGAYEQYF | TGTGCCATCAGTGAGATAGGGACTAGCGGCGCCTACGAGCAGTACTTC